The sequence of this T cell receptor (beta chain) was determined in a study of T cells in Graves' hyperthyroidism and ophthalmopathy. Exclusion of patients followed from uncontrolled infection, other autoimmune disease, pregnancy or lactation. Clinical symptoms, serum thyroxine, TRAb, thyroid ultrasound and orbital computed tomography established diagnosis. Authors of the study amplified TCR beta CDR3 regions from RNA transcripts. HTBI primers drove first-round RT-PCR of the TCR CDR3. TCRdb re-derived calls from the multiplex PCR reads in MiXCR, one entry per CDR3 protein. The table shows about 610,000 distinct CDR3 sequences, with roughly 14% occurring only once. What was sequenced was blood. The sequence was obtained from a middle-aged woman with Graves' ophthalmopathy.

CDR3 sequence reads: CAISESGSRVRAFF. The CDR3 nucleotides read TGTGCCATCAGTGAGTCGGGGTCGCGGGTAAGGGCTTTCTTT. V is TRBV10-3 and J is TRBJ1-1; the D is unclear. The length of the CDR3 is 14 residues. V was shortened by 0 bases and J by 11 bases, with 16 bases between the two germline ends. CDR1 is ENHRY and CDR2 is SYGVKD in the germline V gene.